These 9 T cell receptor beta chains originate from one sample sequenced in a study of blood T cells in healthy people across ages. The authors ran a second PCR of roughly 6 to 12 cycles using a sample-barcoded 5' primer and a J-beta primer mix. A single record per CDR3 protein comes from TCRdb applying MiXCR to the 5' RACE reads. This repertoire shows roughly 800,000 distinct CDR3 sequences, 55% to 75% found once; its top ten account for 20% to 25%. Sequencing used blood. Every receptor here comes from a man younger than 45 in good health.

The CDR3 coding sequence is TGTGCCACCAGCAGAAAAGCACAGAACACTGAAGCTTTCTTT. Translating it yields CATSRKAQNTEAFF. The chain is built from TRBV15 and TRBJ1-1; D is unresolved. The V gene lost 2 bases and the J gene lost 1 base, with 8 bases spanning the gap. CDR3 length: 14 residues. CDR1 is LNHNV, CDR2 YYDKDF, per germline (reference sequence).

The rearrangement joins TRBV6-2 or TRBV6-3 to TRBJ2-7; perhaps TRBD1 as D (6 bases). Trimming cost V 5 bases and J 3 bases, with 20 bases left between them. This CDR3 is built from 16 residues. Germline V gene data show CDR1 as MNHEY and CDR2 as SVGEGT. CDR3 coding DNA: TGTGCCAGCAGTACCCCTCGCGGCAGGGGCATCTACGAGCAGTACTTC. This codes for CASSTPRGRGIYEQYF.

This clonotype was detected a few times. The V and J genes are TRBV27 and TRBJ2-5; D unresolved. The germline gives CDR1 MNHEY, CDR2 SMNVEV (reference sequence). Trimming took off 3 bases at V and 7 bases at J, with 6 bases between the two ends. The CDR3 has 11 amino acids. CDR3 nucleotide sequence: TGTGCCAGCAGTTTTTTGGGGACCCAGTACTTC. Amino acids: CASSFLGTQYF.

In this sample, this clonotype turned up a few times. CDR3 sequence: CASRVTSGEETQYF. In DNA, the CDR3 is TGTGCCAGCAGGGTGACTAGCGGGGAAGAGACCCAGTACTTC. This chain connects TRBV28 to TRBJ2-5; TRBD2 matches at 11 bases. Losses at the gene ends were 6 bases for V and 3 bases for J; bases not matched to a gene: 3. The CDR3 has 14 residues. The germline CDR1 and CDR2 sequences are MDHEN and SYDVKM.

This sequence joins TRBV6-2 or TRBV6-3 and TRBJ2-7; a possible D gene is TRBD1 (6 bases). The CDR3 is 14 residues long. From germline, CDR1 is MNHEY and CDR2 SVGEGT. V was cut by 8 bases and J by 2 bases, with 16 bases left in between. The CDR3 coding sequence is TGTGCCAGCGCTTTGGGACATGGACCCTACGAGCAGTACTTC. Translation gives CASALGHGPYEQYF.

This clonotype was detected a few times. The chain joins TRBV4-3 to TRBJ2-7, with D maybe TRBD1 (6 bases). Between the trimmed V and J ends, which lost 3 bases and 0 bases, there was a span of 9 bases. Germline V lookup: CDR1 LGHNA, CDR2 YSLEER. The CDR3 spans 14 residues. The CDR3 sequence: CASSQSRGSYEQYF. CDR3 sequence (DNA): TGCGCCAGCAGCCAGTCCAGGGGCTCCTACGAGCAGTACTTC.

This clonotype has ten or more counts. This sequence joins TRBV7-2 and TRBJ2-1; possible D gene TRBD2, 5 bases. This CDR3 has 13 residues. V was shortened by 5 bases and J by 2 bases, with 7 bases between the two germline ends. From germline, CDR1 is SGHTA and CDR2 FQGNSA. CDR3 DNA sequence: TGTGCCAGCAGCCTCGGGACCTACAATGAGCAGTTCTTC. Amino acids: CASSLGTYNEQFF.

This clonotype occurred a few times. In DNA form, the CDR3 reads TGCAGTGCTAGCCCGGACAGGGGGGCCGGCGGCTACACCTTC. Translating it yields CSASPDRGAGGYTF. This chain connects TRBV20-1 to TRBJ1-2, with 10 bases aligning to TRBD1. This CDR3 spans 14 amino acids. V lost 3 bases to trimming and J lost 8 bases; unmatched junction nucleotides: 9. Germline assignment: CDR1 DFQATT and CDR2 SNEGSKA (reference sequence).

This clonotype has only a few counts. This rearrangement joins TRBV4-3 to TRBJ1-2, with unresolved D. V was trimmed by 1 base and J by 8 bases, leaving 17 bases between them. Germline CDR1 LGHNA, CDR2 YSLEER. This CDR3 is built from 15 residues. The DNA for the CDR3 is TGCGCCAGCAGCCAAGGGATCCGGACCCTGTGGGGCTACACCTTC. This encodes CASSQGIRTLWGYTF.